The 2 T cell receptor beta chains presented below share a single source sample, sequenced in a study of blood T cell repertoires in COVID-19 (dated by TCRdb to the early 2020s). The library was generated by the immunoSEQ multiplex PCR assay. The clones in this table, taken by TCRdb from immuneACCESS, are in-frame only. Not every clone is retained; where verified, under half of the shortfall comes from an unresolved V gene, and the cause of the rest is unknown. In this sample the table shows tens of thousands of clones, approximately 87% of which occur a single time. The ten top clones hold approximately 17% of the sample. Specimen: peripheral blood. These receptors all stem from a man of 80 years or more in a cohort sampled during active COVID-19.

The chain couples TRBV28 to TRBJ2-1, with 8 bases lining up with TRBD1. The CDR3 runs to 13 residues. Looked up from germline, CDR1 is MDHEN and CDR2 is SYDVKM. V shed 6 bases, J shed 13 bases, and the junction held 11 bases outside the gene matches. The CDR3: CASSPPTGAIQFF. The CDR3 region has the DNA TGTGCCAGCAGCCCTCCGACAGGGGCTATACAGTTCTTC.

V is TRBV7-2 and J is TRBJ1-6; no definite D call. Germline lookup yields CDR1 SGHTA and CDR2 FQGNSA. The V end lost 7 bases, the J end lost 8 bases, and 15 bases lay between the germline ends. The CDR3 runs 14 residues. CDR3 residues: CASKPEEGYSPLHF. In nucleotides, the CDR3 is TGTGCCAGCAAACCGGAGGAGGGTTATTCACCCCTCCACTTT.